Following are 19 T cell receptor beta chains from one sample sequenced in a study of CD8 T cells in Susac syndrome (dated by TCRdb to between 2018 and 2021). Libraries were made using the immunoSEQ multiplex PCR assay. RNA was extracted with the RNeasy kit and about 0.45 to 1 ug was reverse transcribed using random hexamers. In TCRdb, the public reads were trimmed at Q25 with fastp and aligned with MiXCR, with productive beta chains retained. Rows with a matching CDR3 protein are joined into one entry that keeps the most common DNA and genes. The sample profile shows approximately 210,000 distinct CDR3 sequences; around 96% of them were found once. 0.095% of the sample is taken by the ten largest. Sequences were obtained from CD4+ T cells from PBMCs. The receptor set was obtained from a human donor with multiple sclerosis.

A single count supports this clonotype. This sequence joins TRBV3-1 and TRBJ2-5; 13 bases match TRBD2. The V gene end was trimmed by 1 base and the J gene end by 5 bases; junction bases not matched to a gene: 10. The CDR3 is made up of 18 amino acids. From germline, CDR1 is LGHDT and CDR2 YNNKEL (reference sequence). CDR3 in DNA: TGTGCCAGCAGCCAAGTATCCACCGGACTAGCGGGAGAGGAGACCCAGTACTTC. Residues: CASSQVSTGLAGEETQYF.

The V and J genes are TRBV18 and TRBJ2-2, with TRBD2 matching over 9 bases. The CDR3 loop spans 19 amino acids. The germline CDR1 and CDR2 sequences are KGHSH and LQKENI. With V trimmed by 1 base and J by 2 bases, 11 bases remained unmatched. This CDR3 reads CASSPRGMTSGPNTGELFF. The CDR3 DNA follows: TGTGCCAGCTCACCACGGGGGATGACTAGCGGACCTAACACCGGGGAGCTGTTTTTT.

The CDR3, as DNA: TGTGCCAGCAGCGCGGAGACTAGCGGGGGATACAATGAGCAGTTCTTC. It translates to CASSAETSGGYNEQFF. This chain links TRBV2 with TRBJ2-1; 12 bases are a match to TRBD2. The V segment lost 6 bases and the J segment 4 bases; nucleotides outside the gene matches: 7. In germline, CDR1 is SNHLY, CDR2 FYNNEI. CDR3 length: 16 amino acids.

The chain employs TRBV12-3 or TRBV12-4 and TRBJ1-5; possibly TRBD1 for D (5 bases). CDR3 length: 12 amino acids. V gave up 5 bases and J gave up 8 bases, with 10 bases separating them. CDR3 in DNA: TGTGCCAGCAGTCCTTGGGGCGAGCCCCAGCATTTT. It specifies CASSPWGEPQHF.

The CDR3 reads CSASSFQAGTDTQYF. In DNA, the CDR3 is TGCAGTGCTAGTTCTTTTCAGGCGGGCACAGATACGCAGTATTTT. This chain uses TRBV20-1 with TRBJ2-3; no clear D gene. Trimming removed 3 bases from V and 1 base from J, with 14 bases in between. Germline values: CDR1 DFQATT, CDR2 SNEGSKA (reference sequence). This CDR3 spans 15 amino acids.

The rearrangement links TRBV30 to TRBJ2-2; D may be TRBD1 or TRBD2 (5 bases each). CDR3 length equals 14 residues. CDR1 and CDR2 from the germline V gene are GTSNPN and SVGIG (reference sequence). V was shortened by 4 bases and J by 5 bases, with 14 bases between the two germline ends. The CDR3 is CAWIRELVTGELFF. The CDR3 nucleotides read TGTGCCTGGATCAGGGAGCTTGTAACCGGGGAGCTGTTTTTT.

This clonotype was recorded a few times. This sequence joins TRBV29-1 and TRBJ2-1; D is unresolved. The CDR3 consists of 12 residues. Germline CDR1 and CDR2: SQVTM and ANQGSEA. The V end was cut by 3 bases, the J end by 5 bases, with 8 bases between. The CDR3 region is CSVDLRNNEQFF. The CDR3 region has the DNA TGCAGCGTTGATCTCCGCAACAATGAGCAGTTCTTC.

The chain joins TRBV3-1 to TRBJ2-1; D gene unclear. The CDR3 totals 13 residues. CDR1 LGHDT and CDR2 YNNKEL come from the germline V gene (reference sequence). V lost 4 bases to trimming and J lost 7 bases, with 11 bases between them. CDR3 coding DNA: TGTGCCAGCAGCCTTTATCCGGCTAATGAGCAGTTCTTC. It yields the protein CASSLYPANEQFF.

The chain is built from TRBV9 and TRBJ2-7, with D possibly matching TRBD1 (5 bases). From germline, CDR1 is SGDLS and CDR2 YYNGEE. The CDR3 totals 14 residues. V shed 0 bases and J shed 2 bases, with 9 bases lying between them. CDR3 DNA sequence: TGTGCCAGCAGCGTAGGAGACAGAACCTACGAGCAGTACTTC. It specifies CASSVGDRTYEQYF.

The rearrangement links TRBV20-1 to TRBJ2-2; D may be TRBD2 (5 bases). Germline CDR1 DFQATT, CDR2 SNEGSKA (reference sequence). Between the trimmed V and J ends, which lost 3 bases and 5 bases, there was a span of 7 bases. The CDR3 loop spans 12 amino acids. The chain's CDR3 is CSASGKTGELFF. CDR3 in DNA: TGCAGTGCTAGCGGGAAAACCGGGGAGCTGTTTTTT.

The chain carries TRBV29-1 and TRBJ2-3, with 10 bases aligning to TRBD1. Trimming cost V 7 bases and J 3 bases; bases outside gene matches: 7. Germline V gene lookup returns CDR1 SQVTM and CDR2 ANQGSEA. This CDR3 is built from 14 residues. CDR3 sequence: CSGQGAIGTDTQYF. CDR3 DNA: TGCAGCGGACAGGGGGCGATTGGTACAGATACGCAGTATTTT.

V gene TRBV7-9 combines with J gene TRBJ1-4; D uncertain. The CDR3 length is 11 residues. Trimming removed 3 bases from V and 8 bases from J, with 4 bases in between. The germline V gene has CDR1 SEHNR and CDR2 FQNEAQ (reference sequence). The CDR3 protein is CASSLDEKLFF. DNA for the CDR3: TGTGCCAGCAGCTTGGACGAAAAACTGTTTTTT.

The V call is TRBV12-3 or TRBV12-4, the J call TRBJ1-1; unclear D gene. The CDR3 sequence is 14 residues long. The germline V and J ends were trimmed by 4 bases and 2 bases, with 11 bases remaining between them. CDR3 sequence reads: CASSSGRRNTEAFF. The CDR3 DNA reads TGTGCCAGCAGTTCCGGACGGAGAAACACTGAAGCTTTCTTT.

V usage is TRBV4-2 and J usage is TRBJ2-5, with unresolved D. The CDR3 is 13 residues long. CDR1 LGHNA and CDR2 YNFKEQ come from the germline V gene. Trimming removed 0 bases at V and 5 bases at J, with 7 bases between. This CDR3 reads CASSQDWSETQYF. CDR3 nucleotide sequence: TGTGCCAGCAGCCAAGATTGGTCGGAGACCCAGTACTTC.

The chain joins TRBV2 to TRBJ2-5, with D maybe TRBD1 (5 bases). The germline V and J ends were trimmed by 8 bases and 4 bases, with 17 bases remaining between them. Germline V CDR1 and CDR2: SNHLY, FYNNEI. The CDR3 has 14 amino acids. CDR3 in amino acids: CASGISWGPETQYF. CDR3 bases: TGTGCCAGCGGGATTTCGTGGGGCCCAGAGACCCAGTACTTC.

This rearrangement joins TRBV12-5 to TRBJ1-5, with D perhaps TRBD1 (5 bases). Trimming shortened V by 4 bases and J by 4 bases, and 26 bases separated the two germline ends. The CDR3 covers 19 residues. Per germline, CDR1 LGHNT and CDR2 FRNRAP. The CDR3 loop is CASGSSRDGGPEFNQPQHF. DNA for the CDR3: TGTGCTAGTGGTTCCAGCCGGGACGGAGGTCCGGAGTTTAATCAGCCCCAGCATTTT.

V is TRBV29-1 and J is TRBJ1-1; 9 bases match TRBD1. This CDR3 spans 13 amino acids. V lost 6 bases, J lost 6 bases, and 8 bases stayed unmatched. Germline V gene sequence: CDR1 SQVTM, CDR2 ANQGSEA. In DNA, the CDR3 is TGCAGCGTCGAGACAGGGGGAGCTCCTGAAGCTTTCTTT. Translation gives CSVETGGAPEAFF.

The chain carries TRBV29-1 and TRBJ2-1; TRBD2 matches 10 bases. Germline-derived CDR1 and CDR2 are SQVTM and ANQGSEA. After removal of 5 bases from V and 8 bases from J, the junction contained 9 bases not matched to a gene. The length of the CDR3 is 14 residues. The CDR3 DNA reads as TGCAGCGTTTCAAGCGGGAGGGCGGGAGATGAGCAGTTCTTC. It translates to CSVSSGRAGDEQFF.

CDR3 DNA sequence: TGTGCCTGGGCCGGGGGGCTCGAGCAGTACTTC. Its protein is CAWAGGLEQYF. The chain couples TRBV30 to TRBJ2-7, with D possibly TRBD2 on 7 matching bases. The ends were cut back, 5 bases at V and 6 bases at J, with 11 bases in the middle. The CDR3 is 11 residues long. The germline V gene has CDR1 GTSNPN and CDR2 SVGIG (reference sequence).